The 31 T cell receptor beta chains reported below all come from one sample, sequenced in a study of T-cell memory formation after mild COVID-19. TCRdb analysed the 5' RACE reads with MiXCR anew, one entry per CDR3 protein. The repertoire has 250,000 to 350,000 distinct CDR3 sequences, around 15% of them found once; the top ten carry roughly 24%. The sequenced material came from PBMCs or a T cell subset sorted from them (not recorded which). Source of these receptors: a man aged 18 to 29 who had mild COVID-19 (a few samples of this study predate the infection). Cell type and time point are not known.

A few counts support this clonotype. The rearrangement joins TRBV5-1 to TRBJ2-6; TRBD1 aligns across 10 bases. The CDR3 contains 18 residues. The germline gives CDR1 SGHRS, CDR2 YFSETQ. V gave up 1 base and J gave up 3 bases; unmatched junction bases: 7. CDR3 region: CASSLKGTGDVGANVLTF. The CDR3 DNA follows: TGCGCCAGCAGCTTGAAGGGGACAGGGGATGTTGGGGCCAACGTCCTGACTTTC.

This chain joins TRBV4-2 and TRBJ1-4; D is uncertain. Germline V CDR1 and CDR2: LGHNA, YNFKEQ. V was pared by 0 bases and J by 8 bases, with 7 bases between. The CDR3 sequence is 13 residues long. CDR3 sequence: CASSQDAGEKLFF. Written as DNA, the CDR3 is TGTGCCAGCAGCCAAGATGCCGGGGAAAAACTGTTTTTT.

This clonotype was detected many times. The chain employs TRBV6-6 and TRBJ1-2; D may be TRBD1 (5 bases). The CDR3 spans 14 residues. V shed 6 bases and J shed 10 bases, with 21 bases lying between them. Per the germline V gene, CDR1 is MNHNY and CDR2 is SVGAGI (reference sequence). CDR3 sequence reads: CASRDGTLGSTYTF. The DNA of the CDR3 is TGTGCCAGCAGGGACGGGACTTTGGGGTCAACCTACACCTTC.

This clonotype was recorded a few times. V is TRBV12-3 or TRBV12-4 and J is TRBJ1-5; D unresolved. With 7 bases removed from V and 6 bases from J, the gap between germline ends came to 13 bases. The CDR3 has 13 amino acids. The CDR3 bases are TGTGCCAGCACCACCCAAGTCGGTCAGCCCCAGCATTTT. Amino acids: CASTTQVGQPQHF.

This clonotype was seen a handful of times. The J gene is TRBJ2-7, the V gene TRBV5-1; no reliable D call. Looked up from germline, CDR1 is SGHRS and CDR2 is YFSETQ. This CDR3 is 11 amino acids long. The V end was cut by 8 bases, the J end by 4 bases, with 10 bases between. The CDR3 nucleotides are TGCGCCAGGTTCCCCTATTACGAGCAGTACTTC. The encoded protein is CARFPYYEQYF.

This clonotype was counted only a few times. The chain carries TRBV12-3 or TRBV12-4 and TRBJ2-6, with TRBD1 identical over 7 bases. V was pared by 7 bases and J by 2 bases, with 5 bases of the junction left unmatched. The CDR3 spans 15 residues. CDR3 DNA sequence: TGTGCCAGCATACCAACAGGGGCTGGGGCCAACGTCCTGACTTTC. The encoded protein is CASIPTGAGANVLTF.

This clonotype was seen more than once but under ten times. The chain couples TRBV5-1 to TRBJ2-3; tentative D call: TRBD1 (5 bases). Germline V gene lookup returns CDR1 SGHRS and CDR2 YFSETQ. This CDR3 has 18 residues. Trimming stripped 3 bases from V and 4 bases from J, with 24 bases between. CDR3 nucleotides: TGCGCCAGCAGCTGGGCCCCCGTCTTGGCAGGGCGAGCAGATACGCAGTATTTT. Residues: CASSWAPVLAGRADTQYF.

The chain joins TRBV10-3 to TRBJ1-6, with D possibly being TRBD1 (5 bases). This CDR3 is 15 amino acids long. The germline CDR1 and CDR2 sequences are ENHRY and SYGVKD. CDR3 protein: CAGGEGNTWNSPLHF. DNA for the CDR3: TGTGCAGGTGGGGAGGGGAATACGTGGAATTCACCCCTCCACTTT.

This clonotype was detected ten times or more. This chain joins TRBV18 and TRBJ2-1; possible D gene TRBD1, 6 bases. This CDR3 has 14 amino acids. CDR1 is KGHSH and CDR2 is LQKENI in the germline V gene. V lost 6 bases and J 1 base, leaving 10 bases between the germline ends. The CDR3: CASSPDRSYNEQFF. The CDR3, as DNA: TGTGCCAGCTCCCCCGACAGGTCCTACAATGAGCAGTTCTTC.

The rearrangement uses TRBV5-1 and TRBJ2-4; possible D gene TRBD1, 5 bases. CDR1 is SGHRS and CDR2 is YFSETQ in the germline V gene. CDR3 length: 14 amino acids. With 5 bases removed from V and 0 bases from J, the gap between germline ends came to 9 bases. The CDR3 reads CASSTGGAKNIQYF. In nucleotides, the CDR3 is TGCGCCAGCAGTACAGGCGGAGCCAAAAACATTCAGTACTTC. Full variable domain (rest looked up from reference TRBV5-1 and TRBJ2-4): KAGVTQTPRYLIKTRGQQVTLSCSPISGHRSVSWYQQTPGQGLQFLFEYFSETQRNKGNFPGRFSGRQFSNSRSEMNVSTLELGDSALYLCASSTGGAKNIQYFGAGTRLSVL.

The genes are TRBV29-1 and TRBJ1-2; D might be TRBD1 (5 bases). The CDR3 is 15 residues long. CDR1 is SQVTM, CDR2 ANQGSEA, per germline. Trimming left V 1 base short and J 3 bases short, with 15 bases between. The CDR3 DNA reads as TGCAGCGTTGAAGGGGGCACCACCGTCTACTATGGCTACACCTTC. This sequence encodes CSVEGGTTVYYGYTF. The variable domain in full, with the rest retrieved from reference TRBV29-1 and TRBJ1-2, is SAVISQKPSRDICQRGTSLTIQCQVDSQVTMMFWYRQQPGQSLTLIATANQGSEATYESGFVIDKFPISRPNLTFSTLTVSNMSPEDSSIYLCSVEGGTTVYYGYTFGSGTRLTVV.

This clonotype was detected a few times. The V and J genes are TRBV4-1 and TRBJ1-4; D call uncertain. The germline CDR1 and CDR2 sequences are MGHRA and YSYEKL. The length of the CDR3 is 15 residues. Trimming removed 1 base from V and 10 bases from J, with 16 bases in between. CDR3 protein: CASSQVGSGLAKLFF. Here the CDR3 DNA reads TGCGCCAGCAGCCAAGTTGGGTCTGGATTGGCAAAACTGTTTTTT.

This clonotype has more than one count but fewer than ten. The chain carries TRBV13 and TRBJ1-6; TRBD1 matches at 8 bases. CDR1 PRHDT and CDR2 FYEKMQ come from the germline V gene (reference sequence). Trimming at V came to 4 bases and at J to 9 bases, leaving 11 bases not matched to a gene. This CDR3 is 16 amino acids long. The CDR3 spells CASSSSPGQAGSPLHF. The CDR3 bases are TGTGCCAGCAGCTCAAGCCCGGGACAGGCGGGTTCACCCCTCCACTTT.

The chain links TRBV5-6 to TRBJ2-7; 10 positions match TRBD1. Germline loops: CDR1 SGHDT, CDR2 YYEEEE. CDR3 size: 14 residues. Trimming at V came to 2 bases and at J to 6 bases, leaving 5 bases not matched to a gene. The CDR3 sequence: CASSFGTGALEQYF. In DNA, the CDR3 is TGTGCCAGCAGCTTTGGGACAGGGGCCCTCGAGCAGTACTTC.

The chain links TRBV4-3 to TRBJ2-7; D is possibly TRBD1 (5 bases). The ends were cut back, 4 bases at V and 4 bases at J, with 11 bases in the middle. Looked up from germline, CDR1 is LGHNA and CDR2 is YSLEER. This CDR3 is built from 13 residues. CDR3 sequence: CASSPGKGYEQYF. CDR3 bases: TGCGCCAGCAGCCCAGGGAAGGGATACGAGCAGTACTTC.

J is TRBJ2-2 and V is TRBV12-3 or TRBV12-4, with D uncertain. The CDR3 spans 13 residues. Trimming left V 8 bases short and J 0 bases short, with 7 bases between. The CDR3 nucleotides are TGTGCCAGCGACTCAGCGAACACCGGGGAGCTGTTTTTT. It is translated as CASDSANTGELFF.

The chain couples TRBV7-8 to TRBJ1-1, with D tentatively TRBD1 (5 bases). The CDR3 sequence is 14 residues long. V lost 2 bases and J lost 7, with 14 bases in between. The germline V gene has CDR1 SGHVS and CDR2 FQNEAQ. CDR3 in amino acids: CASSLLVKGDEAFF. CDR3 coding DNA: TGTGCCAGCAGCTTATTGGTGAAAGGGGATGAAGCTTTCTTT.

This clonotype was seen a few times. The V gene is TRBV4-1, the J gene TRBJ2-5; D is possibly TRBD1 (5 bases). CDR1 is MGHRA and CDR2 is YSYEKL in the germline V gene. CDR3 length: 14 residues. V was clipped by 6 bases and J by 5 bases, with 16 bases between them. The DNA for the CDR3 is TGCGCCAGCAGTCAGACAGTAGTCATGGAGACCCAGTACTTC. Its translation is CASSQTVVMETQYF.

The V call is TRBV6-1, the J call TRBJ2-3, with D possibly matching TRBD2 (6 bases). CDR1 and CDR2 from the germline V gene are MNHNS and SASEGT. V lost 8 bases to trimming and J lost 7 bases, with 19 bases between them. This CDR3 has 14 amino acids. The DNA of the CDR3 is TGTGCCAGCGATCGCGGGAAAGGAGGAAATACGCAGTATTTT. Translating it yields CASDRGKGGNTQYF.

This clonotype was detected only a few times. The gene calls are TRBV6-5 and TRBJ1-1; the D is unclear. V lost 0 bases to trimming and J lost 0 bases, with 14 bases between them. Germline V gene sequence: CDR1 MNHEY, CDR2 SVGAGI. This CDR3 contains 17 residues. The CDR3 DNA reads TGTGCCAGCAGTTACTCTCGGGCAGCCGATTTGAACACTGAAGCTTTCTTT. It specifies CASSYSRAADLNTEAFF.

This clonotype occurred a few times. This CDR3 is CASSRAAGGLNIQYF. The CDR3 DNA reads TGTGCCAGCAGTCGCGCAGCGGGGGGCCTAAACATTCAGTACTTC. V is TRBV2 and J is TRBJ2-4; the match to TRBD2 covers 9 bases. V gave up 5 bases and J gave up 6 bases; unmatched junction bases: 8. The length of the CDR3 is 15 residues. Germline CDR1 reads SNHLY; CDR2 reads FYNNEI. Looking up the rest from reference TRBV2 and TRBJ2-4 gives the full variable domain: EPEVTQTPSHQVTQMGQEVILRCVPISNHLYFYWYRQILGQKVEFLVSFYNNEISEKSEIFDDQFSVERPDGSNFTLKIRSTKLEDSAMYFCASSRAAGGLNIQYFGAGTRLSVL.

This clonotype was recorded a few times. The chain carries TRBV5-1 and TRBJ2-5; D is perhaps TRBD1 or TRBD2 (5 bases each). The CDR3 length is 13 residues. Germline-derived CDR1 and CDR2 are SGHRS and YFSETQ. V was cut by 7 bases and J by 1 base, with 11 bases left in between. This chain's CDR3 is CASCERGQETQYF. The DNA for the CDR3 is TGCGCCAGCTGTGAGAGGGGCCAAGAGACCCAGTACTTC.

This rearrangement joins TRBV5-1 to TRBJ2-5; the match to TRBD1 covers 7 bases. This CDR3 is 16 amino acids long. Trimming removed 3 bases from V and 2 bases from J; junction bases left unmatched: 10. Germline CDR1 is SGHRS and CDR2 is YFSETQ. The CDR3 here is CASSSGQVGVQETQYF. DNA for the CDR3: TGCGCCAGCAGCTCCGGACAGGTGGGGGTACAAGAGACCCAGTACTTC. Combining the CDR3 with reference TRBV5-1 and TRBJ2-5 gives the whole variable domain KAGVTQTPRYLIKTRGQQVTLSCSPISGHRSVSWYQQTPGQGLQFLFEYFSETQRNKGNFPGRFSGRQFSNSRSEMNVSTLELGDSALYLCASSSGQVGVQETQYFGPGTRLLVL.

This clonotype was seen only a few times. The chain joins TRBV3-1 to TRBJ2-7; TRBD2 matches 7 bases. Trimming cost V 4 bases and J 3 bases; bases outside gene matches: 0. From germline, CDR1 is LGHDT and CDR2 YNNKEL (reference sequence). The CDR3 sequence is 12 residues long. CDR3 in amino acids: CASSRGGYEQYF. The CDR3 region has the DNA TGTGCCAGCAGCCGGGGGGGCTACGAGCAGTACTTC.

CDR3 amino acids: CAIRGTGEDGYTF. The CDR3 nucleotides read TGTGCCATCCGAGGGACAGGGGAGGATGGCTACACCTTC. This chain connects TRBV10-3 to TRBJ1-2, with 10 positions matching TRBD1. J was trimmed by 6 bases and V by 8 bases; bases with no gene match: 6. CDR1 ENHRY and CDR2 SYGVKD come from the germline V gene. The CDR3 has 13 residues.

This sequence joins TRBV6-6 and TRBJ1-2, with D possibly matching TRBD1 (6 bases). Looked up from germline, CDR1 is MNHNY and CDR2 is SVGAGI (reference sequence). The CDR3 has 15 amino acids. V was trimmed by 2 bases and J by 8 bases, leaving 18 bases between them. CDR3 sequence: CASSYVLDRISGYTF. The CDR3 DNA is TGTGCCAGCAGTTACGTTTTGGACAGAATCTCCGGCTACACCTTC.

A remark on this clonotype: A read error is likely, as this CDR3 ends without the conserved phenylalanine or tryptophan. This CDR3 reads CASSKLTQYL. In nucleotides, the CDR3 is TGTGCCAGCAGTAAGCTAACCCAGTACTTA. This chain joins TRBV28 and TRBJ2-5; D call uncertain. V gave up 5 bases and J gave up 8 bases, with 6 bases separating them. Per the germline V gene, CDR1 is MDHEN and CDR2 is SYDVKM. The CDR3 has 10 residues.

This chain connects TRBV27 to TRBJ2-5, with D possibly being TRBD1 (6 bases). This CDR3 contains 14 residues. From germline, CDR1 is MNHEY and CDR2 SMNVEV (reference sequence). V lost 2 bases, J lost 7 bases, and 14 bases lay in between. CDR3 residues: CASSLGRGLGTQYF. The CDR3 bases are TGTGCCAGCAGTTTAGGCAGGGGATTGGGGACCCAGTACTTC.

This sequence joins TRBV11-3 and TRBJ2-7; D remains ambiguous. The CDR3 sequence is 12 residues long. Germline V gene lookup returns CDR1 SGHNT and CDR2 YENEEA. V lost 0 bases and J 8 bases, leaving 8 bases between the germline ends. In nucleotides, the CDR3 is TGTGCCAGCAGCTTAGAAGGAGAAAAGCAGTACTTC. This sequence encodes CASSLEGEKQYF.

The chain is built from TRBV24-1 and TRBJ2-1, with 7 bases aligning to TRBD2. The CDR3 is 16 amino acids. Per the germline V gene, CDR1 is KGHDR and CDR2 is SFDVKD. V gave up 3 bases and J gave up 7 bases; unmatched junction bases: 11. The CDR3 sequence is CATSDPGGTKPNEQFF. CDR3 bases: TGTGCCACCAGTGATCCGGGCGGGACTAAACCTAATGAGCAGTTCTTC.

J is TRBJ2-7 and V is TRBV10-3, with D unclear. The V end lost 4 bases, the J end lost 6 bases, and 10 bases lay between the germline ends. Germline lookup yields CDR1 ENHRY and CDR2 SYGVKD. CDR3 length: 12 residues. CDR3 residues: CAISAHLGEQYF. For the CDR3, the DNA is TGTGCCATCAGTGCGCATCTAGGCGAGCAGTACTTC.